This T cell receptor beta chain derives from a study of shared clonotypes between healthy human individuals. Germline CDR1 is SGHVS and CDR2 is FNYEAQ. The CDR3 spans 16 residues. Trimming took 2 bases from V and 6 from J; bases not matched to a gene: 8. This table comes from immunoSEQ multiplex PCR, and its TCRdb copy is limited to in-frame clones, with some not included. This sample yields around 1,000,000 clones, of which 60% to 85% are seen a single time; 0.89% belongs to the top ten. This clone showed up many times. The TCR comes from a man aged 18 to 30 in good health. Some clones in this sample may be carry-over from other donors' samples. Sequencing was done on a sample of memory CD4+ T cells from PBMCs. Subset defined: CD45RA-negative fraction. The rearrangement links TRBV7-6 to TRBJ1-1, with TRBD1 identical over 11 bases. DNA of the CDR3: TGTGCCAGCAGCTTAATGTGGACAGGGGGCAATGCTGAAGCTTTCTTT. Translated: CASSLMWTGGNAEAFF.